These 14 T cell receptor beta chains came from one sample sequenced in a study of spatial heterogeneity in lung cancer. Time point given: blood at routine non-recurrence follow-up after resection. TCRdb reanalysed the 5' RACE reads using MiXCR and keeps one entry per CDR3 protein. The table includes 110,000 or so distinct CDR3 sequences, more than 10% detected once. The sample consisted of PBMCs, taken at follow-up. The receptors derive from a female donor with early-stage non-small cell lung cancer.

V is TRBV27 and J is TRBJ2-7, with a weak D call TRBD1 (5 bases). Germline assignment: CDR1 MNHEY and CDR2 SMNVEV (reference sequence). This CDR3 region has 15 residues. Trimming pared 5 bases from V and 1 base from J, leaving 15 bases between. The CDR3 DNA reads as TGTGCCAGCAGTAAAGGACAAGCCTTATCCTACGAGCAGTACTTC. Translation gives CASSKGQALSYEQYF.

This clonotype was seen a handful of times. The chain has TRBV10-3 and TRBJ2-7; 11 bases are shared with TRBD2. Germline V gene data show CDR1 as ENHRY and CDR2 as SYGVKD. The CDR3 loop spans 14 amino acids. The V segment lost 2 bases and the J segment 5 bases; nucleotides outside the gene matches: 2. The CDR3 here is CAISETSGGDEQYF. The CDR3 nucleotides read TGTGCCATCAGTGAGACTAGCGGGGGCGACGAGCAGTACTTC.

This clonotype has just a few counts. CDR3 bases: TGTGCCAGCAGGCCGAAACTAGCGGACTTCACAGATACGCAGTATTTT. Protein product: CASRPKLADFTDTQYF. The V call is TRBV6-2 or TRBV6-3, the J call TRBJ2-3; 8 bases match TRBD2. The CDR3 has 16 amino acids. CDR1 MNHEY and CDR2 SVGEGT come from the germline V gene. With V trimmed by 6 bases and J by 2 bases, 10 bases remained unmatched.

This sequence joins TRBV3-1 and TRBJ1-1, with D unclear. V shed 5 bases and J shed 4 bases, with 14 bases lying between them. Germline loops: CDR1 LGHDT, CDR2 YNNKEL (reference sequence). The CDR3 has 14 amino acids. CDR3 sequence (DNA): TGTGCCAGCAGCTTTAGGACTGGTCCCACTGAAGCTTTCTTT. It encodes CASSFRTGPTEAFF.

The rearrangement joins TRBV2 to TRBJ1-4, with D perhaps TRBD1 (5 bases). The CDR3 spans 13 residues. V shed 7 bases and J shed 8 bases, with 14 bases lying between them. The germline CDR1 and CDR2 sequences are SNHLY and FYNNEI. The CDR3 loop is CASTKETVEKLFF. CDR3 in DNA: TGTGCCAGCACGAAAGAGACAGTAGAAAAACTGTTTTTT.

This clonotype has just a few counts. The chain's CDR3 is CASSLTTSSSYNEQFF. The CDR3, as DNA: TGTGCCAGCAGTTTAACTACTTCGAGCTCCTACAATGAGCAGTTCTTC. This sequence joins TRBV28 and TRBJ2-1; no clear D. The V gene lost 2 bases and the J gene lost 0 bases, with 11 bases spanning the gap. The CDR3 has 16 residues. Looked up from germline, CDR1 is MDHEN and CDR2 is SYDVKM.

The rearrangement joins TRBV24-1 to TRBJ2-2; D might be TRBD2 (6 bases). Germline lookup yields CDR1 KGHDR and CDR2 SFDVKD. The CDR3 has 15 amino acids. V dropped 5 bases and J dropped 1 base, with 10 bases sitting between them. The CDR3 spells CATSAAGKNTGELFF. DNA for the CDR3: TGTGCCACCAGTGCGGCGGGAAAGAACACCGGGGAGCTGTTTTTT.

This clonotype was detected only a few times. The CDR3 spells CATEDSSTDTQYF. CDR3 DNA: TGTGCCACCGAGGACTCGAGCACAGATACGCAGTATTTT. The chain couples TRBV28 to TRBJ2-3; a weak D match, TRBD2 (5 bases). Trimming removed 10 bases at V and 0 bases at J, with 11 bases between. The CDR3 is made up of 13 amino acids. Germline V lookup: CDR1 MDHEN, CDR2 SYDVKM.

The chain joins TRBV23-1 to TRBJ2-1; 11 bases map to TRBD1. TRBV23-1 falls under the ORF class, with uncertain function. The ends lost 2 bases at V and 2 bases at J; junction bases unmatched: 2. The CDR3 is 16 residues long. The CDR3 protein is CASSQTGQGAYNEQFF. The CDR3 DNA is TGCGCCAGCAGTCAAACGGGACAGGGGGCCTACAATGAGCAGTTCTTC.

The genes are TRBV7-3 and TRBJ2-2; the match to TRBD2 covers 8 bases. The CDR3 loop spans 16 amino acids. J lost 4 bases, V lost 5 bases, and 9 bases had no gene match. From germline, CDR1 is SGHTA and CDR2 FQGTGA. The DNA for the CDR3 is TGTGCCAGCAGCAAACCCCCGGGACTAGGCACCGGGGAGCTGTTTTTT. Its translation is CASSKPPGLGTGELFF.

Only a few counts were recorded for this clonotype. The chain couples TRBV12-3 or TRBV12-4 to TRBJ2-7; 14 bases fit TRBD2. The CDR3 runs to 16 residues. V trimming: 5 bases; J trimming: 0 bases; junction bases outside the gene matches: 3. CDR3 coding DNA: TGTGCCAGCAGTCTCGGGACTAGCGGGAGCTCCTACGAGCAGTACTTC. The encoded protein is CASSLGTSGSSYEQYF.

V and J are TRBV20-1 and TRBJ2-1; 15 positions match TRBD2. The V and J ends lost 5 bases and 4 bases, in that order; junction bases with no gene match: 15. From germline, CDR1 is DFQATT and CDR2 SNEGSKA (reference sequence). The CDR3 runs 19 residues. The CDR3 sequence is CSALNSGTSGRRFYNEQFF. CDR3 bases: TGCAGTGCTCTTAATTCCGGGACTAGCGGGAGGCGATTTTACAATGAGCAGTTCTTC.

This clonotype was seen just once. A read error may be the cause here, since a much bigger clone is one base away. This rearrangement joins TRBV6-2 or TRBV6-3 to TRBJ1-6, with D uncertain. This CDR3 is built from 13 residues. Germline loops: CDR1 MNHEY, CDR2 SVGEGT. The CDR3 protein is CVSSYDSVSPLHF. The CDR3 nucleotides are TGTGTCAGCAGTTACGATAGCGTATCACCCCTCCACTTT.

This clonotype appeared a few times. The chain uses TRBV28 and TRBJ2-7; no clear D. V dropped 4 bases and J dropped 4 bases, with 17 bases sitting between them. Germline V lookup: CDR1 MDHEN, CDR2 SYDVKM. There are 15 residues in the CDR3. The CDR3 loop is CASSSSSGISYEQYF. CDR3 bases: TGTGCCAGCAGTTCCTCGAGTGGGATCTCGTACGAGCAGTACTTC.